This record concerns one TCR beta chain sequence. This record comes from a study of CXCR3-negative and CXCR3-positive naive CD8 T cells. Germline values: CDR1 LGHDT, CDR2 YNNKEL (reference sequence). This CDR3 region has 15 residues. The libraries of TRB cDNA were prepared using 5' RACE with UMI labels. TCRdb re-analyzed the 5' RACE reads; it lists each CDR3 protein once, without DNA. This table lists 100,000 to 150,000 distinct CDR3 sequences. The sequenced sample consisted of naive CXCR3- CD8+ T cells from blood. Subset meaning: CD45RO-CCR7+CD27+CD95- naive CD8+ T cells lacking CXCR3 (TNR3-). The clonotype was recovered from a human donor in good health. Some clones in this sample may be carry-over from other donors' samples. The chain is built from TRBV3-1 and TRBJ2-5; the D call from TCRdb, TRBD1, cannot be confirmed without DNA. CDR3 sequence reads: CASSHRTENQETQYF.